This is a list of T cell receptor beta chains from one sample in a study of T cell responses to AZD1222 COVID-19 vaccine. Clones were read by immunoSEQ multiplex PCR, and TCRdb kept only the in-frame ones, dropping some. The sample carries 150,000 or so clones, approximately 85% recorded once. The input for sequencing was peripheral blood, taken on day 0 of MenACWY control vaccination. Source of these receptors: an adult in good health. Each CDR3 is given with its conserved first and last residue. Each record gives: CDR3 DNA, CDR3 protein, V gene, D gene, J gene. A D gene is named only where the DNA matches it firmly.

TGTGCCAGCAGTTTAGACAGGGACTCCTACAATGAGCAGTTCTTC | CASSLDRDSYNEQFF | TRBV6-5 | TRBD1 | TRBJ2-1
TGTGCCAGCAGTGATGGCGGACAGGGCAATCAGCCCCAGCATTTT | CASSDGGQGNQPQHF | TRBV2 | TRBD1 | TRBJ1-5
TGTGCCAGCAGCTTAGGCCTCGGACAGGGCCGAATTTATGGCTACACCTTC | CASSLGLGQGRIYGYTF | TRBV7-2 | TRBD1 | TRBJ1-2
TGTGCCAGTAGTATCGGGGGTCGGCAGGGGAACACTGAAGCTTTCTTT | CASSIGGRQGNTEAFF | TRBV19 | . | TRBJ1-1
TGTGCCAGCAGCTTGACTAGCGGGGGGGCGACGGATACGCAGTATTTT | CASSLTSGGATDTQYF | TRBV7-9 | TRBD2 | TRBJ2-3
TGTGCCAGCAGTTCCGATTGGGGAGAGACCGGGGAGCTGTTTTTT | CASSSDWGETGELFF | TRBV7-9 | . | TRBJ2-2
TGTGCCAGCTCACCAGCGGGGCGTGGGACAGATACGCAGTATTTT | CASSPAGRGTDTQYF | TRBV18 | . | TRBJ2-3
TGTGCCAGCAGCCCGACAGCTCATCCTACTGGGGGCTACACCTTC | CASSPTAHPTGGYTF | TRBV7-3 | . | TRBJ1-2
TGTGCCAGCAGCTTAGCAAGCGGGGGACATCCTTGGGGAAACACCATATATTTT | CASSLASGGHPWGNTIYF | TRBV7-9 | . | TRBJ1-3
TGTGCCAGCAGGCAACCGGGACAGGGGAATTCACCCCTCCACTTT | CASRQPGQGNSPLHF | TRBV7-6 | TRBD1 | TRBJ1-6
TGTGCCAGCAGTACCGCAGGGGGCGCGGAGACCCAGTACTTC | CASSTAGGAETQYF | TRBV25-1 | TRBD1 | TRBJ2-5